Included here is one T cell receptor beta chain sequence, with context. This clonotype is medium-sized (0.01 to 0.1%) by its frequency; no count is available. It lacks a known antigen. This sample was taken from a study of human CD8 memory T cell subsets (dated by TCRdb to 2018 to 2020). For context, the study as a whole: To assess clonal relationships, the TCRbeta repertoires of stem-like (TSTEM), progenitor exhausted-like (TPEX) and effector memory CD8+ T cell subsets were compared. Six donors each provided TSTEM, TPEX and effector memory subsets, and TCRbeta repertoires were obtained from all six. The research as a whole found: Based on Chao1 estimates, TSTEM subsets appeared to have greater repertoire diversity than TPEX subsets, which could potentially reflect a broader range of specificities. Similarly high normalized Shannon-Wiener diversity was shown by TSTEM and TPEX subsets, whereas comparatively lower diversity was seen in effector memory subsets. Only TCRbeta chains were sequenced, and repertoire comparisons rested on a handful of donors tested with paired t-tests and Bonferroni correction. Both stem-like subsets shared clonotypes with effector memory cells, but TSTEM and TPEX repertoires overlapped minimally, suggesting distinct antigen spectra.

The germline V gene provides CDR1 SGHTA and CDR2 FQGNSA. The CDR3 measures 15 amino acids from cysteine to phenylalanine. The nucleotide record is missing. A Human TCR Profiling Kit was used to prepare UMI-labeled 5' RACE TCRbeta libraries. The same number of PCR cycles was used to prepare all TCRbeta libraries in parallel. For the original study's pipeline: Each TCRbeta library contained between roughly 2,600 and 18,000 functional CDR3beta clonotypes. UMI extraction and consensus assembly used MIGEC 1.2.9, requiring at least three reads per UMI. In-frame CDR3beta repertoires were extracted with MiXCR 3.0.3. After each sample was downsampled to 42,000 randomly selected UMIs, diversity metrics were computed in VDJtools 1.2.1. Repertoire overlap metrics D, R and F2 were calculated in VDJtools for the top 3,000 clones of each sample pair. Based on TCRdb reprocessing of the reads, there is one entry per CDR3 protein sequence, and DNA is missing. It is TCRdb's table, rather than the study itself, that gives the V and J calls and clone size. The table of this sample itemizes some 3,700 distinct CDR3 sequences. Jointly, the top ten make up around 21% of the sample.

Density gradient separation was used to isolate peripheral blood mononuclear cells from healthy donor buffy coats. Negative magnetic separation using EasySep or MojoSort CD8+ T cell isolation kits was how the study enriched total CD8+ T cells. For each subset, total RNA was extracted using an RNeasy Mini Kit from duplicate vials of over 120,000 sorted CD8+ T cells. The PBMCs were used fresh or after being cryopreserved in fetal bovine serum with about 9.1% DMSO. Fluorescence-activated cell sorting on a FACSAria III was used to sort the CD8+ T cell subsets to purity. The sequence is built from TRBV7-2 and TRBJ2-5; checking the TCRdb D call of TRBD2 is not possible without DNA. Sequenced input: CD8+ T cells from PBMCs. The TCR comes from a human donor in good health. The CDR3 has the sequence CASSGLAGGRETQYF.